The 6 T cell receptor beta chains reported below all come from one sample, sequenced in a study of T cell responses to AZD1222 COVID-19 vaccine. Clones were read by immunoSEQ multiplex PCR, and TCRdb kept only the in-frame ones, dropping some. Of some 150,000 clones listed, around 84% are singletons. This material consisted of peripheral blood, taken 28 days after the second AZD1222 dose. The origin of the receptors is an adult who received the AZD1222 COVID-19 vaccine.

The V call is TRBV5-1, the J call TRBJ2-3; 10 nucleotides match TRBD2. Germline V gives CDR1 SGHRS, CDR2 YFSETQ. Trimming took 1 base from V and 2 from J; bases not matched to a gene: 7. This CDR3 contains 17 residues. The chain's CDR3 is CASSLLTSGELTDTQYF. CDR3 coding DNA: TGCGCCAGCAGCTTGCTTACTAGCGGGGAACTCACAGATACGCAGTATTTT.

The chain is built from TRBV27 and TRBJ1-5; D is unclear. Trimming took off 9 bases at V and 0 bases at J, with 15 bases between the two ends. The CDR3 consists of 15 residues. CDR1 and CDR2 (germline): MNHEY, SMNVEV (reference sequence). As DNA, the CDR3 is TGTGCCAGTCGCGCACTAGGAAGTAGCAATCAGCCCCAGCATTTT. The encoded protein is CASRALGSSNQPQHF.

This clone was picked up a small number of times. The chain has TRBV29-1 and TRBJ1-4; TRBD1 might be the D (6 bases). Trimming removed 6 bases at V and 4 bases at J, with 15 bases between. Germline V CDR1 and CDR2: SQVTM, ANQGSEA. The CDR3 totals 14 residues. Here the CDR3 DNA reads TGCAGCGTCCACCCAAGGGGGGATAATGAAAAACTGTTTTTT. It is translated as CSVHPRGDNEKLFF.

The chain combines TRBV5-1 with TRBJ2-5; D is possibly TRBD1 (6 bases). Trimming pared 0 bases from V and 1 base from J, leaving 10 bases between. The CDR3 runs to 15 residues. Germline V CDR1 and CDR2: SGHRS, YFSETQ. The CDR3 DNA follows: TGCGCCAGCAGCTTGGAAAAGACAGGCCAAGAGACCCAGTACTTC. It specifies CASSLEKTGQETQYF.

The chain has TRBV5-3 and TRBJ2-2, with a tentative D call TRBD2 (6 bases). TRBV5-3 is labeled an ORF, and its function is uncertain. CDR3 length: 16 amino acids. The V gene lost 4 bases and the J gene lost 6 bases, with 19 bases spanning the gap. CDR3 sequence reads: CARSTTGTVGPGELFF. The CDR3 nucleotides are TGTGCCAGAAGCACTACGGGGACTGTGGGGCCCGGGGAGCTGTTTTTT.

This clone was detected only once. The V call is TRBV14, the J call TRBJ2-7; TRBD2 aligns across 11 bases. This CDR3 contains 17 residues. Looked up from germline, CDR1 is SGHDN and CDR2 is FVKESK. J lost 2 bases, V lost 0 bases, and 6 bases had no gene match. The CDR3 loop is CASSQEGLAVEAYEQYF. Here the CDR3 DNA reads TGTGCCAGCAGCCAAGAGGGACTAGCGGTCGAGGCCTACGAGCAGTACTTC.